Presented here are 19 T cell receptor beta chains from one specimen sequenced in a study of blood T cell repertoires in COVID-19. The data were produced by immunoSEQ multiplex PCR, yet TCRdb's version contains in-frame clones alone and is incomplete. Seen here are hundreds of thousands of clones, less than 90% observed once, and the top ten hold 13%. Material: peripheral blood. The source of these receptors is a human donor in a cohort sampled during active COVID-19.

V and J are TRBV28 and TRBJ1-4; no clear D gene. The CDR3 sequence is 15 residues long. V shed 5 bases and J shed 0 bases, with 10 bases lying between them. Looked up from germline, CDR1 is MDHEN and CDR2 is SYDVKM. The CDR3, as DNA: TGTGCCAGCAGTGGCCCCCATACAACTAATGAAAAACTGTTTTTT. This gives the protein CASSGPHTTNEKLFF.

The chain has TRBV5-1 and TRBJ2-1; TRBD2 matches at 8 bases. The CDR3 has 14 residues. The V segment lost 5 bases and the J segment 4 bases; nucleotides outside the gene matches: 5. Germline assignment: CDR1 SGHRS and CDR2 YFSETQ. The CDR3: CASRRAGDYNEQFF. The CDR3, as DNA: TGCGCCAGCAGAAGAGCGGGGGATTACAATGAGCAGTTCTTC.

This clone was seen a single time. The J gene is TRBJ1-6, the V gene TRBV5-1; the match to TRBD1 covers 8 bases. The J segment lost 1 base and the V segment lost 0 bases, leaving 3 bases of the junction unmatched. CDR3 size: 17 residues. In germline, CDR1 is SGHRS, CDR2 YFSETQ. The CDR3 loop reads CASSLEQGASYNSPLHF. The CDR3 coding sequence is TGCGCCAGCAGCTTGGAGCAGGGGGCGTCCTATAATTCACCCCTCCACTTT.

Regarding this clone: Other nucleotide sequences from this sample produce the same CDR3. V usage is TRBV6-5 and J usage is TRBJ2-7; D not resolved. V lost 4 bases to trimming and J lost 6 bases, with 7 bases between them. The CDR3 is 11 amino acids. Germline lookup yields CDR1 MNHEY and CDR2 SVGAGI. DNA for the CDR3: TGTGCCAGCAGTTCCGTCGGCGAGCAGTACTTC. Translating gives CASSSVGEQYF.

V usage is TRBV15 and J usage is TRBJ1-1; perhaps TRBD1 as D (5 bases). The V gene lost 1 base and the J gene lost 1 base, with 10 bases spanning the gap. The germline CDR1 and CDR2 sequences are LNHNV and YYDKDF (reference sequence). This CDR3 is 15 amino acids long. For the CDR3, the DNA is TGTGCCACCAGCAGAGCGGGGGTTCCGAACACTGAAGCTTTCTTT. As protein: CATSRAGVPNTEAFF. Drawing the rest from reference TRBV15 and TRBJ1-1, the complete variable domain is DAMVIQNPRYQVTQFGKPVTLSCSQTLNHNVMYWYQQKSSQAPKLLFHYYDKDFNNEADTPDNFQSRRPNTSFCFLDIRSPGLGDTAMYLCATSRAGVPNTEAFFGQGTRLTVV.

This rearrangement joins TRBV30 to TRBJ1-2; a possible D gene is TRBD1 (6 bases). Germline V lookup: CDR1 GTSNPN, CDR2 SVGIG (reference sequence). CDR3 length: 14 amino acids. The ends were cut back, 5 bases at V and 8 bases at J, with 21 bases in the middle. DNA for the CDR3: TGTGCCTGGGGGAAGGTTGACAGGATCGGGGGCTACACCTTC. It translates to CAWGKVDRIGGYTF.

The chain carries TRBV5-1 and TRBJ1-3, with D perhaps TRBD1 (5 bases). The V end lost 0 bases, the J end lost 0 bases, and 13 bases lay between the germline ends. Germline values: CDR1 SGHRS, CDR2 YFSETQ. This CDR3 is 17 amino acids long. The DNA of the CDR3 is TGCGCCAGCAGCTTGGGGCAGGGTTCCGCCTCTGGAAACACCATATATTTT. Protein sequence: CASSLGQGSASGNTIYF.

This sequence joins TRBV29-1 and TRBJ1-6, with D hard to call. Germline V gene sequence: CDR1 SQVTM, CDR2 ANQGSEA. Trimming pared 1 base from V and 7 bases from J, leaving 8 bases between. CDR3 length equals 13 residues. This chain's CDR3 is CSVEVAENSPLHF. The CDR3 bases are TGCAGCGTTGAAGTGGCGGAGAATTCACCCCTCCACTTT.

This chain uses TRBV2 with TRBJ2-3; 7 nucleotides match TRBD1. Germline V gives CDR1 SNHLY, CDR2 FYNNEI. Trimming removed 5 bases from V and 2 bases from J; junction bases left unmatched: 4. This CDR3 is 14 amino acids long. The CDR3: CASSRQGITDTQYF. The CDR3, as DNA: TGTGCCAGCAGTCGACAGGGAATCACAGATACGCAGTATTTT.

V gene TRBV5-1 combines with J gene TRBJ2-1; 8 bases match TRBD2. With V trimmed by 2 bases and J by 6 bases, 7 bases remained unmatched. In germline, CDR1 is SGHRS, CDR2 YFSETQ. The CDR3 spans 15 residues. The CDR3 sequence: CASSFRGGTRNEQFF. CDR3 nucleotides: TGCGCCAGCAGCTTCCGGGGGGGGACCCGCAATGAGCAGTTCTTC.

This clone was recorded at least ten times. This chain uses TRBV14 with TRBJ2-5, with TRBD1 as a possible D gene (5 bases). Germline V gene data show CDR1 as SGHDN and CDR2 as FVKESK. Deletions cut 3 bases from V and 4 bases from J, with 12 bases between. The CDR3 totals 14 residues. This CDR3 reads CASSHPGRVETQYF. In DNA, the CDR3 is TGTGCCAGCAGCCACCCAGGCAGGGTAGAGACCCAGTACTTC.

This chain connects TRBV4-3 to TRBJ1-1, with D maybe TRBD1 (6 bases). CDR3 length: 15 residues. Germline V lookup: CDR1 LGHNA, CDR2 YSLEER. Deletions cut 3 bases from V and 2 bases from J, with 13 bases between. The CDR3 region is CASSHRQEVNTEAFF. In DNA form, the CDR3 reads TGCGCCAGCAGCCATAGACAGGAGGTTAACACTGAAGCTTTCTTT.

J is TRBJ1-2 and V is TRBV18; no clear D gene. Trimming removed 4 bases at V and 7 bases at J, with 13 bases between. This CDR3 is 13 amino acids long. Germline CDR1 is KGHSH and CDR2 is LQKENI. CDR3 DNA: TGTGCCAGCTCACGCCCCCAATTAGTTGGCTACACCTTC. Translating it yields CASSRPQLVGYTF. The full variable domain, its missing parts supplied by reference TRBV18 and TRBJ1-2, is NAGVMQNPRHLVRRRGQEARLRCSPMKGHSHVYWYRQLPEEGLKFMVYLQKENIIDESGMPKERFSAEFPKEGPSILRIQQVVRGDSAAYFCASSRPQLVGYTFGSGTRLTVV.

This rearrangement joins TRBV28 to TRBJ2-7; 11 nucleotides align to TRBD2. Looked up from germline, CDR1 is MDHEN and CDR2 is SYDVKM. The CDR3 totals 15 residues. Trimming at V came to 5 bases and at J to 2 bases, leaving 5 bases not matched to a gene. The DNA for the CDR3 is TGTGCCAGCAGTGTAGCGGGAGGGCCAGCCTACGAGCAGTACTTC. This translates into CASSVAGGPAYEQYF.

The chain combines TRBV5-1 with TRBJ2-2; D gene ambiguous. The germline V gene encodes CDR1 SGHRS and CDR2 YFSETQ. Trimming removed 0 bases from V and 6 bases from J, with 15 bases in between. The CDR3 spans 16 residues. The CDR3 here is CASSLVSGFDPGELFF. Here the CDR3 DNA reads TGCGCCAGCAGCTTGGTATCCGGGTTCGACCCCGGGGAGCTGTTTTTT.

The chain joins TRBV29-1 to TRBJ2-3; the D gene is possibly TRBD2 (6 bases). This CDR3 is 15 amino acids long. CDR1 is SQVTM and CDR2 is ANQGSEA in the germline V gene. With 4 bases removed from V and 2 bases from J, the gap between germline ends came to 16 bases. The CDR3 bases are TGCAGCGTTGCGTCCGGGAGTGGGTTCACAGATACGCAGTATTTT. It yields the protein CSVASGSGFTDTQYF.

This clone was seen once. The chain is built from TRBV18 and TRBJ2-7, with TRBD1 matching over 9 bases. There are 18 residues in the CDR3. The V segment lost 4 bases and the J segment 5 bases; nucleotides outside the gene matches: 18. The germline CDR1 and CDR2 sequences are KGHSH and LQKENI. The CDR3 bases are TGTGCCAGCTCACTCAATAGCCTGAGGACAGGGGAGAGGGACGAGCAGTACTTC. It translates to CASSLNSLRTGERDEQYF.

The chain recombines TRBV20-1 with TRBJ2-1; no definite D call. The V end lost 5 bases, the J end lost 15 bases, and 17 bases lay between the germline ends. Germline V gene sequence: CDR1 DFQATT, CDR2 SNEGSKA (reference sequence). The CDR3 is 11 residues long. The CDR3 loop reads CSARNEEGVFF. The DNA for the CDR3 is TGCAGTGCTCGAAATGAGGAAGGCGTGTTCTTC.

This clone was found once. The rearrangement links TRBV6-1 to TRBJ2-7; D gene unclear. Germline CDR1 reads MNHNS; CDR2 reads SASEGT. This CDR3 has 12 residues. Trimming cost V 3 bases and J 5 bases, with 8 bases left between them. The CDR3 bases are TGTGCCAGCAGTGACCCGTCGGACGAGCAGTACTTC. This encodes CASSDPSDEQYF.